This T cell receptor beta chain was documented in a study of blood T cells in healthy people across ages. Per germline, CDR1 SGHTA and CDR2 FQGNSA. This CDR3 has 14 residues. This clonotype was detected once. With a J-beta primer mix and a sample-barcoded 5' primer, a second PCR ran 7 to 11 cycles. Every sample gave at least 2.5 million paired-end reads containing CDR3. Each CDR3 protein is one row after TCRdb ran MiXCR on the 5' RACE reads. The sample lists more than 550,000 distinct CDR3 sequences, 22% occurring once. Material for sequencing was blood. The sequence came from a man in his sixties or seventies in good health. This chain uses TRBV7-2 with TRBJ2-5, with D possibly called TRBD1 or TRBD2 (5 bases each). Near its end, the DNA agrees better with TRBJ2-7, so the J call may be wrong. DNA for the CDR3: TGTGCCAGCAGCTCCATAGTGGGACCCTACGAGCAGTACTTC. This translates into CASSSIVGPYEQYF.